The clone carrying this T cell receptor (beta chain) was observed at least ten times. RNA transcripts gave rise to amplified TCR beta CDR3 regions. The TCR CDR3 was amplified in a first-round RT-PCR using the HTBI primer set. TCRdb passed the multiplex PCR reads through MiXCR, listing each CDR3 protein once. The top ten clones hold 40% of a sample with over 350,000 distinct CDR3 sequences, approximately 17% of them seen once. The source of the sample is a study of T cells in Graves' hyperthyroidism and ophthalmopathy. CDR1 is MNHNS, CDR2 SASEGT, per germline. The CDR3 extends over 16 amino acids. J lost 7 bases, V lost 6 bases, and 12 bases had no gene match.

This chain links TRBV6-1 with TRBJ2-1, with TRBD2 identical over 10 bases. This TCR was recovered from a man aged 18 to 29 with Graves' ophthalmopathy. The sequenced sample was blood. The CDR3: CASSLMGLAGANEQFF. The CDR3 DNA reads as TGTGCCAGCAGCCTCATGGGGCTAGCGGGGGCAAATGAGCAGTTCTTC.